The 21 T cell receptor beta chains in this list originate from one sample, sequenced in a study of PD-1 blockade in classical Hodgkin lymphoma. Every patient relapsed after autologous stem cell transplantation, and brentuximab vedotin exposure varied. Profiled with immunoSEQ multiplex PCR; TCRdb holds only in-frame clones, not every one. The top ten hold 3% to 4% of the sample, which has 30,000 or so clones, about 71% seen once. The source was peripheral blood mononuclear cells (PBMCs), collected before the second cycle of nivolumab. All receptors derive from a human donor with classical Hodgkin lymphoma.

This clone came up once. This chain uses TRBV5-6 with TRBJ2-7; D may be TRBD2 (8 bases). The V end lost 4 bases, the J end lost 5 bases, and 25 bases lay between the germline ends. Per germline, CDR1 SGHDT and CDR2 YYEEEE. The CDR3 is 17 residues long. CDR3 sequence reads: CASSPGGWYRGFDEQYF. The CDR3 bases are TGTGCCAGCAGCCCGGGGGGGTGGTACAGGGGCTTCGACGAGCAGTACTTC.

The chain is built from TRBV2 and TRBJ1-5, with D maybe TRBD1 (5 bases). Trimming took off 1 base at V and 1 base at J, with 8 bases between the two ends. The length of the CDR3 is 15 residues. The V gene's germline CDR1 is SNHLY and CDR2 FYNNEI. CDR3 bases: TGTGCCAGCAGTGAAGACAGGAGGAGCAATCAGCCCCAGCATTTT. Translated, it gives CASSEDRRSNQPQHF.

This sequence joins TRBV6-6 and TRBJ1-4; 7 bases match TRBD1. Trimming took 5 bases from V and 5 from J; bases not matched to a gene: 8. Germline values: CDR1 MNHNY, CDR2 SVGAGI (reference sequence). There are 15 residues in the CDR3. The CDR3 loop reads CASSLPGTDNEKLFF. The CDR3 bases are TGTGCCAGCAGTCTACCCGGGACAGACAATGAAAAACTGTTTTTT.

This chain links TRBV6-5 with TRBJ1-1; D is unresolved. V lost 7 bases and J 1 base, leaving 16 bases between the germline ends. Germline V gene lookup returns CDR1 MNHEY and CDR2 SVGAGI. The CDR3 spans 15 residues. CDR3: CASTKGGSGNTEAFF. The CDR3 DNA is TGTGCCAGCACCAAGGGTGGGTCGGGGAACACTGAAGCTTTCTTT.

This chain links TRBV9 with TRBJ1-6, with 7 bases matching TRBD1. V was clipped by 3 bases and J by 5 bases; unmatched bases: 8. The V gene's germline CDR1 is SGDLS and CDR2 YYNGEE. The CDR3 has 16 amino acids. This CDR3 reads CASSGKRGLDNSPLHF. CDR3 bases: TGTGCCAGCAGCGGAAAAAGGGGGCTTGATAATTCACCCCTCCACTTT.

A few counts support this clone. This rearrangement joins TRBV28 to TRBJ2-7, with 10 nucleotides matching TRBD2. V shed 4 bases and J 0 bases; nucleotides not matched to a gene: 3. The germline CDR1 and CDR2 sequences are MDHEN and SYDVKM. The CDR3 loop spans 15 amino acids. The CDR3 region is CASSWTSGFSYEQYF. As DNA, the CDR3 is TGTGCCAGCAGTTGGACTAGCGGCTTCTCCTACGAGCAGTACTTC.

The sample holds a few counts of this clone. This chain joins TRBV29-1 and TRBJ2-7; 10 nucleotides match TRBD1. V lost 3 bases and J lost 0; bases outside the gene matches: 5. Germline CDR1 is SQVTM and CDR2 is ANQGSEA. This CDR3 is 15 amino acids long. DNA of the CDR3: TGCAGCGTTGATAAGGGGACAGGGGTCTCCTACGAGCAGTACTTC. Amino acids: CSVDKGTGVSYEQYF.

This clone appeared a few times. The V gene is TRBV5-1, the J gene TRBJ1-1; 7 bases agree with TRBD1. The germline gives CDR1 SGHRS, CDR2 YFSETQ. This CDR3 contains 13 residues. Trimming removed 4 bases from V and 4 bases from J; junction bases left unmatched: 4. The CDR3 DNA reads as TGCGCCAGCAGCCCTACAGGGGTCACTGAAGCTTTCTTT. It encodes CASSPTGVTEAFF.

The chain joins TRBV9 to TRBJ2-7, with D perhaps matching TRBD1 (6 bases). Trimming took 0 bases from V and 5 from J, leaving 15 bases between them. The germline V gene encodes CDR1 SGDLS and CDR2 YYNGEE. CDR3 size: 15 residues. The CDR3 DNA reads as TGTGCCAGCAGCGTAGCGGGCAGGGGTTCTGACGAGCAGTACTTC. Residues: CASSVAGRGSDEQYF.

The J gene is TRBJ2-7, the V gene TRBV19; D possibly corresponds to TRBD1 (6 bases). CDR1 and CDR2 from the germline V gene are LNHDA and SQIVND (reference sequence). The CDR3 consists of 14 residues. Trimming took off 8 bases at V and 4 bases at J, with 18 bases between the two ends. The CDR3 loop reads CASAPRTVIYEQYF. CDR3 in DNA: TGTGCCAGTGCCCCACGGACAGTCATTTACGAGCAGTACTTC. Filled out from reference TRBV19 and TRBJ2-7, the complete variable domain reads DGGITQSPKYLFRKEGQNVTLSCEQNLNHDAMYWYRQDPGQGLRLIYYSQIVNDFQKGDIAEGYSVSREKKESFPLTVTSAQKNPTAFYLCASAPRTVIYEQYFGPGTRLTVT.

The chain employs TRBV14 and TRBJ2-7; 7 bases map to TRBD2. There are 16 residues in the CDR3. The germline V gene has CDR1 SGHDN and CDR2 FVKESK. Trimming cost V 0 bases and J 3 bases; bases outside gene matches: 8. DNA of the CDR3: TGTGCCAGCAGCCAAGAAAGCGGGGCAACCCTCTACGAGCAGTACTTC. Its protein product is CASSQESGATLYEQYF.

The chain recombines TRBV7-9 with TRBJ1-1; 10 nucleotides align to TRBD1. This CDR3 spans 15 amino acids. J lost 10 bases, V lost 1 base, and 9 bases had no gene match. Per germline, CDR1 SEHNR and CDR2 FQNEAQ (reference sequence). CDR3: CASSLEDRGQEVAFF. The CDR3 DNA reads TGTGCCAGCAGCTTAGAAGACAGGGGGCAAGAGGTAGCTTTCTTT.

This chain joins TRBV6-1 and TRBJ1-5; the match to TRBD1 covers 10 bases. The CDR3 runs 13 residues. Trimming removed 7 bases from V and 4 bases from J; junction bases left unmatched: 1. Germline-derived CDR1 and CDR2 are MNHNS and SASEGT. Written as DNA, the CDR3 is TGTGCCAGCACGGGACAGGGGAATCAGCCCCAGCATTTT. Protein: CASTGQGNQPQHF.

This clone was detected a few times. The rearrangement joins TRBV6-6 to TRBJ1-6, with D perhaps TRBD1 (6 bases). The ends were cut back, 0 bases at V and 8 bases at J, with 11 bases in the middle. CDR1 is MNHNY, CDR2 SVGAGI, per germline (reference sequence). The CDR3 totals 15 residues. The CDR3 protein is CASSYSTGLDSPLHF. CDR3 sequence (DNA): TGTGCCAGCAGTTACTCGACAGGCTTAGATTCACCCCTCCACTTT.

Only a few counts were recorded for this clone. The gene calls are TRBV2 and TRBJ1-6; possibly TRBD1 for D (5 bases). CDR3 length: 14 residues. Trimming left V 7 bases short and J 6 bases short, with 13 bases between. Germline V gene data show CDR1 as SNHLY and CDR2 as FYNNEI. CDR3 loop: CASTRGERNSPLHF. In DNA form, the CDR3 reads TGTGCCAGCACACGAGGGGAACGTAATTCACCCCTCCACTTT.

J is TRBJ1-1 and V is TRBV30, with a possible D match to TRBD1 (5 bases). The V and J ends lost 2 bases and 0 bases respectively, with 10 bases between them. CDR3 size: 14 residues. Germline V gene sequence: CDR1 GTSNPN, CDR2 SVGIG (reference sequence). CDR3 bases: TGTGCCTGGAGTAAGGGACTCCTGAACACTGAAGCTTTCTTT. Translated: CAWSKGLLNTEAFF.

This rearrangement joins TRBV9 to TRBJ2-5; TRBD1 matches 8 bases. The junction had 0 bases not matched to a gene; V was cut back by 0 bases and J by 5 bases. Germline CDR1 reads SGDLS; CDR2 reads YYNGEE. This CDR3 is 13 amino acids long. CDR3 DNA: TGTGCCAGCAGCGTAGGGACAGGGGAGACCCAGTACTTC. Translated: CASSVGTGETQYF.

In this sample, this clone turned up a few times. The chain joins TRBV7-8 to TRBJ1-3, with D hard to call. Germline lookup yields CDR1 SGHVS and CDR2 FQNEAQ. With 1 base removed from V and 4 bases from J, the gap between germline ends came to 8 bases. This CDR3 contains 14 residues. CDR3 bases: TGTGCCAGCAGCTTAGGGGGTGCAGGAAACACCATATATTTT. Protein sequence: CASSLGGAGNTIYF.

This chain uses TRBV10-3 with TRBJ1-5; D remains unclear. Germline V gene data show CDR1 as ENHRY and CDR2 as SYGVKD. This CDR3 comprises 13 residues. V was pared by 10 bases and J by 6 bases, with 16 bases between. CDR3 residues: CATAKGGIQPQHF. CDR3 in DNA: TGTGCCACCGCCAAGGGCGGGATTCAGCCCCAGCATTTT.

This clone was recorded a few times. The chain combines TRBV30 with TRBJ2-1; perhaps TRBD2 as D (5 bases). The CDR3 contains 15 residues. Germline V gene sequence: CDR1 GTSNPN, CDR2 SVGIG (reference sequence). Trimming removed 1 base at V and 5 bases at J, with 15 bases between. Here the CDR3 DNA reads TGTGCCTGGAGTGGCGACTATGAGGCCAACAATGAGCAGTTCTTC. Protein product: CAWSGDYEANNEQFF.

This sequence joins TRBV19 and TRBJ2-1; TRBD2 might be the D (5 bases). The CDR3 sequence is 16 residues long. V gave up 7 bases and J gave up 3 bases, with 19 bases separating them. In germline, CDR1 is LNHDA, CDR2 SQIVND (reference sequence). CDR3 bases: TGTGCCAGTACCGGTACGGGGTCCCGCGACTACAATGAGCAGTTCTTC. This encodes CASTGTGSRDYNEQFF.